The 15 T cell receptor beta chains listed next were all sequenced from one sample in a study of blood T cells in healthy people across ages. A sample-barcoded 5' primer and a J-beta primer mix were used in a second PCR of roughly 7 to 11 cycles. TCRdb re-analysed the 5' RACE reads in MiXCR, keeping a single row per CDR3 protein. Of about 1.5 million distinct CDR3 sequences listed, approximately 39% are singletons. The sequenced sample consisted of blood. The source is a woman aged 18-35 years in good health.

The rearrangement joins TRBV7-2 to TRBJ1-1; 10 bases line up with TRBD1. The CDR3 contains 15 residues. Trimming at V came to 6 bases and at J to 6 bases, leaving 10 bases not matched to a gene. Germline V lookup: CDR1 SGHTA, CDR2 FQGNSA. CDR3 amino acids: CASRLIGTGVAEAFF. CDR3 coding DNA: TGTGCCAGCAGGTTGATTGGGACAGGGGTCGCTGAAGCTTTCTTT.

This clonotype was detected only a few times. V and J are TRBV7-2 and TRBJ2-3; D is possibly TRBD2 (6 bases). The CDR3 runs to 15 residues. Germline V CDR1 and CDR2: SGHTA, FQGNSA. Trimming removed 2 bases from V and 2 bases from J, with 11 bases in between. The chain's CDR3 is CASSLRLDTTDTQYF. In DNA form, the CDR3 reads TGTGCCAGCAGCTTACGACTAGATACCACAGATACGCAGTATTTT.

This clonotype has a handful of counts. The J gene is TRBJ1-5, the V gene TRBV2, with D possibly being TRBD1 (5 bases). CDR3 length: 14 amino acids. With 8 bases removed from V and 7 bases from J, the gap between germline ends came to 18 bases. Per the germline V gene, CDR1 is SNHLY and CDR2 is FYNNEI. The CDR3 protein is CASGSGGGEQPQHF. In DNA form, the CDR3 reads TGTGCCAGCGGTTCCGGGGGAGGGGAACAGCCCCAGCATTTT. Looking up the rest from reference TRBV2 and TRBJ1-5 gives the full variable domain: EPEVTQTPSHQVTQMGQEVILRCVPISNHLYFYWYRQILGQKVEFLVSFYNNEISEKSEIFDDQFSVERPDGSNFTLKIRSTKLEDSAMYFCASGSGGGEQPQHFGDGTRLSIL.

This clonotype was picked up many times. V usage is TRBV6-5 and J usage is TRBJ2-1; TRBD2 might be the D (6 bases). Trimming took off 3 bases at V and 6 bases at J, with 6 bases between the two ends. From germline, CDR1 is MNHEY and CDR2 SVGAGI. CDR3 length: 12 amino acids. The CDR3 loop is CASSYSGNEQFF. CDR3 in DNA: TGTGCCAGCAGTTATAGCGGCAATGAGCAGTTCTTC.

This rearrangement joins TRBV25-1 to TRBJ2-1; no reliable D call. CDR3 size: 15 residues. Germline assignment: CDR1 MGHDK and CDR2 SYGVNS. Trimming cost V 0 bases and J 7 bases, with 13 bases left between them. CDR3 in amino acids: CASSEYPLGINEQFF. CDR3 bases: TGTGCCAGCAGTGAATATCCACTGGGAATTAATGAGCAGTTCTTC.

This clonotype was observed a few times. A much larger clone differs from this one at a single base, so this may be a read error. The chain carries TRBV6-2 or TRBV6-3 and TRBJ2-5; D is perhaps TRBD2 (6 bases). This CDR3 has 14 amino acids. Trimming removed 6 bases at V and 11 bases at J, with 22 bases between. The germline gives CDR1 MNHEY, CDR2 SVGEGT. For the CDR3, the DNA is TGTGCCAGCAGCCTTGACTACGGGGGAAATGAGCAGTACTTC. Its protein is CASSLDYGGNEQYF.

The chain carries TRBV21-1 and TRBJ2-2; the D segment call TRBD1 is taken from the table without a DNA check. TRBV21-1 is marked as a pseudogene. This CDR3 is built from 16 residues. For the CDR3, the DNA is TGTGCCAGCAGCGCACCGGGACAGGAGAACACCGGGGAGCTGTTTTTT. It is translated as CASSAPGQENTGELFF.

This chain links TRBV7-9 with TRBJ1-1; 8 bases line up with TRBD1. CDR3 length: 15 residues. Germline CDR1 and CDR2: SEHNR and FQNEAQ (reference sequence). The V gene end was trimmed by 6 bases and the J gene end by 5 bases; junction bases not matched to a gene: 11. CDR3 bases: TGTGCCAGCAGGCGACTCGGACAGGGAAGGACTGAAGCTTTCTTT. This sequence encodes CASRRLGQGRTEAFF.

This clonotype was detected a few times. CDR3 in amino acids: CSVEQGGRRGYTF. The CDR3 nucleotides are TGCAGCGTTGAGCAGGGGGGACGAAGGGGCTACACCTTC. V and J are TRBV29-1 and TRBJ1-2; 7 bases map to TRBD1. Trimming removed 3 bases from V and 8 bases from J; junction bases left unmatched: 9. Germline CDR1 reads SQVTM; CDR2 reads ANQGSEA. This CDR3 contains 13 residues.

The CDR3 spells CASSYPRTGAEAFF. For the CDR3, the DNA is TGTGCCAGCAGCTACCCCCGGACAGGGGCTGAAGCTTTCTTT. This chain joins TRBV7-9 and TRBJ1-1; TRBD1 matches 9 bases. Germline trimming cut 4 bases from V and 6 bases from J; bases unmatched to any gene: 6. CDR3 size: 14 residues. Germline assignment: CDR1 SEHNR and CDR2 FQNEAQ (reference sequence). The full variable domain, in which reference TRBV7-9 and TRBJ1-1 provide the parts outside the CDR3, is DTGVSQNPRHKITKRGQNVTFRCDPISEHNRLYWYRQTLGQGPEFLTYFQNEAQLEKSRLLSDRFSAERPKGSFSTLEIQRTEQGDSAMYLCASSYPRTGAEAFFGQGTRLTVV.

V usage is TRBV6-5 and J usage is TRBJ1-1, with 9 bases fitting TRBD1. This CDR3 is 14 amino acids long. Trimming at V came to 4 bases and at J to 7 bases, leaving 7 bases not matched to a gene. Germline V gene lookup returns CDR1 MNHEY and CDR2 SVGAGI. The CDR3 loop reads CASSSGTGSREAFF. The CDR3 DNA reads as TGTGCCAGCAGTTCCGGGACAGGGTCTCGTGAAGCTTTCTTT.

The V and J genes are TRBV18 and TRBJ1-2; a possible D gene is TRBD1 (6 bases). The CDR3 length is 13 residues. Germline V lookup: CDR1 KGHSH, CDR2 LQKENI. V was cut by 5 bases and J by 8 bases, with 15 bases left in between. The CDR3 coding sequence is TGTGCCAGCTCATCGCAGACAGGCCCCGGCTACACCTTC. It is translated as CASSSQTGPGYTF. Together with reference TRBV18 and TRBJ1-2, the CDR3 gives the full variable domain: NAGVMQNPRHLVRRRGQEARLRCSPMKGHSHVYWYRQLPEEGLKFMVYLQKENIIDESGMPKERFSAEFPKEGPSILRIQQVVRGDSAAYFCASSSQTGPGYTFGSGTRLTVV.

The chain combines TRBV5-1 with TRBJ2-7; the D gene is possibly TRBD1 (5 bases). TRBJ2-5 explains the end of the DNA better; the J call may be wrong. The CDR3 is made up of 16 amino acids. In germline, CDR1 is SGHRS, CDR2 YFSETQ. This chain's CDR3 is CASSLHPRTPEETQYF. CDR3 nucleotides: TGCGCCAGCAGCTTGCACCCACGGACACCCGAAGAGACCCAGTACTTC.

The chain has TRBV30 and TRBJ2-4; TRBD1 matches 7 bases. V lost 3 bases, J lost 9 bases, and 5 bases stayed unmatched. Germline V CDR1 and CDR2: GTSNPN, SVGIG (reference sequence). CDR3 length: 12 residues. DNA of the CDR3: TGTGCCTGGAGGGTACAGGGGAGCATTCAGTACTTC. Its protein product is CAWRVQGSIQYF. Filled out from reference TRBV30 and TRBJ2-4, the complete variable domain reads SQTIHQWPATLVQPVGSPLSLECTVEGTSNPNLYWYRQAAGRGLQLLFYSVGIGQISSEVPQNLSASRPQDRQFILSSKKLLLSDSGFYLCAWRVQGSIQYFGAGTRLSVL.

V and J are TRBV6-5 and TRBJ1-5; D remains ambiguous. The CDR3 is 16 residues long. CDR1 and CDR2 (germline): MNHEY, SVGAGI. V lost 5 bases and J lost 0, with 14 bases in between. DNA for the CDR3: TGTGCCAGCAGTCAATCCACAGTTTATAGCAATCAGCCCCAGCATTTT. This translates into CASSQSTVYSNQPQHF.